Given below is one TCR beta chain in context. Its antigen is still unknown. The CDR3 contains 13 residues. Trimming took 5 bases from V and 6 from J; bases not matched to a gene: 5. CDR1 and CDR2 (germline): SGHTA, FQGTGA. The data originate from a study of beta chain features in type 1 diabetes. Overall study findings and caveats: Among patients with Type 1 diabetes, TCRB CDR3s were moderately but significantly shorter in every one of the four CD4+ subsets. Junctions at VDJ sites from type 1 diabetes patients had fewer insertions and more deletions. HLA influence on TCRB rearrangement stayed unresolved here. Possible PCR preference for shorter templates applied equally to patients and controls. Over-representation of high TCR-expressing cells was a possible consequence of cDNA sequencing.

Every bit of the isolated RNA underwent reverse transcription, so sequencing read expressed TCRB transcripts. Assay used: immunoSEQ multiplex PCR; TCRdb lists only in-frame clones, some missing. This sample yields 630,000 or so clones, of which about 14% are seen a single time; approximately 0.039% belongs to the top ten. Sequences were obtained from naive CD4+ T cells from blood. The V gene is TRBV7-3, the J gene TRBJ1-1; 8 bases line up with TRBD1. The receptor's source is a man aged 18 to 29 with type 1 diabetes. Here the CDR3 DNA reads TGTGCCAGCAGCCTTGCGGACAGGGCTGAAGCTTTCTTT. Protein product: CASSLADRAEAFF. Full variable domain (missing parts from reference TRBV7-3 and TRBJ1-1): GAGVSQTPSNKVTEKGKYVELRCDPISGHTALYWYRQSLGQGPEFLIYFQGTGAADDSGLPNDRFFAVRPEGSVSTLKIQRTERGDSAVYLCASSLADRAEAFFGQGTRLTVV.